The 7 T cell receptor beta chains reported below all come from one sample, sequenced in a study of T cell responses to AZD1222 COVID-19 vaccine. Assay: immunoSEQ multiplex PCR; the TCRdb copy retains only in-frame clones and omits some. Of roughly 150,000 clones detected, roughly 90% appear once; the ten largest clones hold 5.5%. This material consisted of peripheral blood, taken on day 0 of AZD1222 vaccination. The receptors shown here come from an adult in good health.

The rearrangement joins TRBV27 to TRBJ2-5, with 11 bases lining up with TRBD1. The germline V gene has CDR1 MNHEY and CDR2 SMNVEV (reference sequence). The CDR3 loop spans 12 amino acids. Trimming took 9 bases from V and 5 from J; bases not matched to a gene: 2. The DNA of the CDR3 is TGTGCCAGGGACAGGGGGCTTGAGACCCAGTACTTC. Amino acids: CARDRGLETQYF.

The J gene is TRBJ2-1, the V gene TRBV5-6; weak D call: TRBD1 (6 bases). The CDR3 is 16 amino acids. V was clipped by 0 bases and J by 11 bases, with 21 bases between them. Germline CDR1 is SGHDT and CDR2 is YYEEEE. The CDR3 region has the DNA TGTGCCAGCAGCTTGGTGGGACACCAGGAGACGGGTAAGCAGTTCTTC. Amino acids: CASSLVGHQETGKQFF.

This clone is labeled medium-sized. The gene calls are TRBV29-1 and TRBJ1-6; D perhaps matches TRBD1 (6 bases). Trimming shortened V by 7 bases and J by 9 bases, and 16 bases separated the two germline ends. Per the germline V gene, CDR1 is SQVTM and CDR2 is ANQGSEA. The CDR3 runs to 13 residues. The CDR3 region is CSGSQGEGSPLHF. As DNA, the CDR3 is TGCAGCGGATCACAGGGTGAAGGTTCACCCCTCCACTTT.

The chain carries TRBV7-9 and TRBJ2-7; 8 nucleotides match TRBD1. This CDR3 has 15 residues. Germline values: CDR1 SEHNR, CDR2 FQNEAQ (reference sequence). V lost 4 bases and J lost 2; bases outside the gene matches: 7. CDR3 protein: CASSSPIRGPYEQYF. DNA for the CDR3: TGTGCCAGCAGCTCACCAATCAGGGGGCCCTACGAGCAGTACTTC.

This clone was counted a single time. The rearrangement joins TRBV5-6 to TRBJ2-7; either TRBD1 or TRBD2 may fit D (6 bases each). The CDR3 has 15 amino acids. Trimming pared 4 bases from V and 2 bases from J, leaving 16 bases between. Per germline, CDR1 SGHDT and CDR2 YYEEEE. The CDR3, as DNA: TGTGCCAGCAGCCCGACGAGGGGGGCGACCTACGAGCAGTACTTC. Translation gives CASSPTRGATYEQYF.

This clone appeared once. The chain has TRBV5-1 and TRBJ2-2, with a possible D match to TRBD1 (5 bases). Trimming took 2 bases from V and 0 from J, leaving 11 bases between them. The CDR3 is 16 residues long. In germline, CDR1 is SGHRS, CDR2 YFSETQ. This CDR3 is CASSLGASPNTGELFF. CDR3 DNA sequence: TGCGCCAGCAGCTTAGGGGCCAGCCCGAACACCGGGGAGCTGTTTTTT.

Written as DNA, the CDR3 is TGTGCCTGGAGTTTGGCGGACGGTACTAACTATGGCTACACCTTC. It yields the protein CAWSLADGTNYGYTF. The chain has TRBV30 and TRBJ1-2; D remains ambiguous. This CDR3 comprises 15 residues. The germline gives CDR1 GTSNPN, CDR2 SVGIG (reference sequence). V was shortened by 2 bases and J by 0 bases, with 13 bases between the two germline ends.